These 28 T cell receptor beta chains were all obtained from the same sample, sequenced in a study of blood T cells in healthy people across ages. Next came a second PCR, run for about 7 to 12 cycles, which used a sample-barcoded 5' primer along with a J-beta primer mix. TCRdb redid the calling of the 5' RACE reads with MiXCR, one entry per CDR3 protein. The top ten hold around 11% of the sample, which has under 2 million distinct CDR3 sequences, roughly 32% seen once. Sequencing was carried out using blood. The receptors derive from a woman aged 25 to 39 in good health.

This clonotype was counted only a few times. The V gene is TRBV4-1, the J gene TRBJ1-1; D is unresolved. Trimming took off 0 bases at V and 1 base at J, with 9 bases between the two ends. Per the germline V gene, CDR1 is MGHRA and CDR2 is YSYEKL. The CDR3 is 15 residues long. In nucleotides, the CDR3 is TGCGCCAGCAGCCAAGAAAAGTGGGGGAACACTGAAGCTTTCTTT. Its translation: CASSQEKWGNTEAFF.

The chain is built from TRBV20-1 and TRBJ1-2; TRBD1 aligns across 7 bases. Germline V gives CDR1 DFQATT, CDR2 SNEGSKA (reference sequence). This CDR3 has 14 residues. V shed 0 bases and J 3 bases; nucleotides not matched to a gene: 4. This chain's CDR3 is CSARDRDSHYGYTF. The CDR3 DNA reads TGCAGTGCTAGAGATCGGGACAGCCACTATGGCTACACCTTC.

This clonotype was observed a few times. The chain combines TRBV27 with TRBJ2-5; D is possibly TRBD1 (6 bases). The CDR3 extends over 14 amino acids. The V and J ends lost 4 bases and 5 bases respectively, with 14 bases between them. The germline gives CDR1 MNHEY, CDR2 SMNVEV (reference sequence). The CDR3: CASSWAGTQETQYF. CDR3 sequence (DNA): TGTGCCAGCAGTTGGGCAGGGACACAGGAGACCCAGTACTTC.

V and J are TRBV15 and TRBJ1-4; no firm D call. The germline CDR1 and CDR2 sequences are LNHNV and YYDKDF (reference sequence). Trimming removed 4 bases from V and 8 bases from J, with 8 bases in between. CDR3 length: 12 residues. CDR3 loop: CATSTYEEKLFF. CDR3 DNA: TGTGCCACCAGCACATACGAGGAAAAACTGTTTTTT.

As regards this clonotype: A much larger clone lies one base from this, so it may be a read error. The V and J genes are TRBV20-1 and TRBJ2-7; 7 nucleotides match TRBD2. This CDR3 region has 13 residues. Germline V gives CDR1 DFQATT, CDR2 SNEGSKA (reference sequence). For the CDR3, the DNA is TGCAGTGCTTGGACTAGTTCCAACTACGAGCAGAACTTC. This sequence encodes CSAWTSSNYEQNF.

V usage is TRBV4-2 and J usage is TRBJ2-3, with a possible D match to TRBD2 (5 bases). This CDR3 has 19 amino acids. The V end lost 0 bases, the J end lost 3 bases, and 22 bases lay between the germline ends. The germline V gene encodes CDR1 LGHNA and CDR2 YNFKEQ. The chain's CDR3 is CASSQDGVRGRAGTDTQYF. The CDR3 coding sequence is TGTGCCAGCAGCCAAGACGGGGTTCGCGGAAGGGCCGGTACAGATACGCAGTATTTT.

This clonotype occurred many times. The gene calls are TRBV24-1 and TRBJ1-2, with D tentatively TRBD1 (6 bases). Germline V gene data show CDR1 as KGHDR and CDR2 as SFDVKD. V lost 3 bases and J 3 bases, leaving 10 bases between the germline ends. This CDR3 has 14 residues. CDR3 region: CATSDGGLDYGYTF. The CDR3 DNA follows: TGTGCCACCAGTGATGGGGGGCTTGACTATGGCTACACCTTC.

V is TRBV2 and J is TRBJ2-5; D is possibly TRBD1 or TRBD2 (6 bases each). V was cut by 5 bases and J by 2 bases, with 21 bases left in between. The CDR3 spans 17 residues. Germline CDR1 and CDR2: SNHLY and FYNNEI. CDR3 in amino acids: CASSPYGGGRPQETQYF. CDR3 coding DNA: TGTGCCAGCAGTCCCTACGGTGGGGGGCGGCCTCAAGAGACCCAGTACTTC.

The V and J genes are TRBV29-1 and TRBJ2-2, with unresolved D. Germline V gene data show CDR1 as SQVTM and CDR2 as ANQGSEA. The CDR3 contains 14 residues. The V and J ends lost 4 bases and 1 base respectively, with 10 bases between them. The CDR3 DNA reads as TGCAGCGTTGTTCCTTCAGGGAACACCGGGGAGCTGTTTTTT. It translates to CSVVPSGNTGELFF.

The genes are TRBV7-6 and TRBJ2-5; no reliable D call. The length of the CDR3 is 16 residues. Trimming left V 6 bases short and J 3 bases short, with 20 bases between. Germline V gene lookup returns CDR1 SGHVS and CDR2 FNYEAQ. The CDR3 reads CASSEAPRAKEETQYF. CDR3 in DNA: TGTGCCAGCAGTGAAGCACCAAGGGCCAAAGAAGAGACCCAGTACTTC.

The chain joins TRBV20-1 to TRBJ1-2; 9 bases match TRBD1. This CDR3 contains 17 residues. With V trimmed by 3 bases and J by 4 bases, 15 bases remained unmatched. The V gene's germline CDR1 is DFQATT and CDR2 SNEGSKA (reference sequence). In DNA, the CDR3 is TGCAGTGCTAGGATGGGGACAGGGAAACTTTTAGGCTATGGCTACACCTTC. The encoded protein is CSARMGTGKLLGYGYTF.

The chain joins TRBV28 to TRBJ1-6; 9 bases agree with TRBD1. Unmatched junction bases numbered 10, after V lost 3 bases and J lost 10 bases. CDR1 and CDR2 from the germline V gene are MDHEN and SYDVKM. CDR3 length: 16 residues. CDR3 in DNA: TGTGCCAGCAGTTTCCAAGGAGGGACAGGGACATCACCCCTCCACTTT. Amino acids: CASSFQGGTGTSPLHF.

The chain joins TRBV6-1 to TRBJ1-2, with unresolved D. Germline CDR1 MNHNS, CDR2 SASEGT. The CDR3 is made up of 14 amino acids. With 4 bases removed from V and 8 bases from J, the gap between germline ends came to 17 bases. CDR3: CASSGTLGLEGYTF. For the CDR3, the DNA is TGTGCCAGCAGTGGGACCCTGGGGTTAGAAGGCTACACCTTC.

V usage is TRBV20-1 and J usage is TRBJ2-7, with 11 bases lining up with TRBD2. Germline trimming cut 8 bases from V and 3 bases from J; bases unmatched to any gene: 3. CDR3 length: 12 amino acids. The germline V gene encodes CDR1 DFQATT and CDR2 SNEGSKA (reference sequence). The CDR3, as DNA: TGCAGTCTGGGGACTAGCGGCTACGAGCAGTACTTC. It is translated as CSLGTSGYEQYF.

The chain links TRBV2 to TRBJ2-3, with D uncertain. Germline V gene sequence: CDR1 SNHLY, CDR2 FYNNEI. The length of the CDR3 is 15 residues. V lost 6 bases and J lost 1, with 14 bases in between. CDR3 bases: TGTGCCAGCAGGATTTCGATCCTGGGCACAGATACGCAGTATTTT. This sequence encodes CASRISILGTDTQYF. The full variable domain, with the rest looked up from reference TRBV2 and TRBJ2-3, is EPEVTQTPSHQVTQMGQEVILRCVPISNHLYFYWYRQILGQKVEFLVSFYNNEISEKSEIFDDQFSVERPDGSNFTLKIRSTKLEDSAMYFCASRISILGTDTQYFGPGTRLTVL.

This chain links TRBV7-9 with TRBJ1-4; D is perhaps TRBD1 (5 bases). CDR3 length: 15 residues. The V gene's germline CDR1 is SEHNR and CDR2 FQNEAQ (reference sequence). V was clipped by 5 bases and J by 4 bases, with 14 bases between them. Here the CDR3 DNA reads TGTGCCAGCAGCCCGGCAGGGAGTGGTAATGAAAAACTGTTTTTT. It translates to CASSPAGSGNEKLFF.

V is TRBV20-1 and J is TRBJ2-5, with 8 bases aligning to TRBD1. V shed 5 bases and J 1 base; nucleotides not matched to a gene: 12. The CDR3 is made up of 16 amino acids. The germline CDR1 and CDR2 sequences are DFQATT and SNEGSKA (reference sequence). This chain's CDR3 is CSAPRWRTGSQETQYF. The CDR3 bases are TGCAGTGCTCCACGTTGGAGGACAGGGAGCCAAGAGACCCAGTACTTC.

This rearrangement joins TRBV27 to TRBJ2-6; D is unclear. CDR3 length equals 15 residues. Per the germline V gene, CDR1 is MNHEY and CDR2 is SMNVEV (reference sequence). V lost 4 bases and J lost 1, with 8 bases in between. CDR3 amino acids: CASSSIESGANVLTF. CDR3 DNA: TGTGCCAGCAGTTCCATCGAGTCTGGGGCCAACGTCCTGACTTTC.

V gene TRBV2 combines with J gene TRBJ2-5; D may be TRBD1 (6 bases). This CDR3 contains 15 residues. Germline V gives CDR1 SNHLY, CDR2 FYNNEI. The V and J ends lost 6 bases and 7 bases respectively, with 21 bases between them. CDR3: CASRPGTSTMGTQYF. As DNA, the CDR3 is TGTGCCAGCAGACCCGGGACATCCACCATGGGGACCCAGTACTTC.

The rearrangement uses TRBV29-1 and TRBJ2-1; D is ambiguous. This CDR3 is built from 13 residues. Looked up from germline, CDR1 is SQVTM and CDR2 is ANQGSEA. Trimming removed 5 bases at V and 3 bases at J, with 11 bases between. In DNA, the CDR3 is TGCAGCGTTCGTCCCGACGACTACAATGAGCAGTTCTTC. Protein sequence: CSVRPDDYNEQFF.

On this clonotype: The junction shows a germline mismatch at one end, possibly a read error. V usage is TRBV10-3 and J usage is TRBJ2-7; D may be TRBD1 or TRBD2 (5 bases each). The CDR3 sequence is 14 residues long. Germline V gives CDR1 ENHRY, CDR2 SYGVKD. As DNA, the CDR3 is TGTGCCATCAGTGACGGGACCACGGCCTACGAGCAGTGCTTC. It translates to CAISDGTTAYEQCF.

The J gene is TRBJ2-3, the V gene TRBV4-1; a weak D match, TRBD1 (6 bases). The CDR3 has 16 amino acids. CDR1 is MGHRA and CDR2 is YSYEKL in the germline V gene. The V gene lost 0 bases and the J gene lost 5 bases, with 15 bases spanning the gap. CDR3 sequence reads: CASSQDLWAGEDTQYF. The CDR3 DNA follows: TGCGCCAGCAGCCAAGATCTCTGGGCAGGGGAAGATACGCAGTATTTT.

The V call is TRBV7-9, the J call TRBJ2-1, with TRBD2 matching 8 bases. The CDR3 covers 15 residues. The germline gives CDR1 SEHNR, CDR2 FQNEAQ (reference sequence). J lost 7 bases, V lost 10 bases, and 15 bases had no gene match. DNA of the CDR3: TGTGCCATAGGAATAACTAGCGGAAAGATAAATGAGCAGTTCTTC. It translates to CAIGITSGKINEQFF.

The chain combines TRBV28 with TRBJ1-2; no clear D gene. Germline V gene data show CDR1 as MDHEN and CDR2 as SYDVKM. The length of the CDR3 is 13 residues. CDR3 sequence (DNA): TGTGCTACACGTTCAGGAATTAACTATGGCTACACCTTC. Translating it yields CATRSGINYGYTF.

This clonotype was counted a few times. The rearrangement uses TRBV15 and TRBJ2-5, with 9 bases that match TRBD1. The V gene end was trimmed by 3 bases and the J gene end by 3 bases; junction bases not matched to a gene: 8. The V gene's germline CDR1 is LNHNV and CDR2 YYDKDF (reference sequence). The CDR3 spans 16 residues. The CDR3: CATSRGNTGGEETQYF. CDR3 nucleotides: TGTGCCACCAGCAGGGGTAATACAGGGGGCGAAGAGACCCAGTACTTC. The full variable domain, completed using reference TRBV15 and TRBJ2-5, is DAMVIQNPRYQVTQFGKPVTLSCSQTLNHNVMYWYQQKSSQAPKLLFHYYDKDFNNEADTPDNFQSRRPNTSFCFLDIRSPGLGDTAMYLCATSRGNTGGEETQYFGPGTRLLVL.

On this clonotype itself: This clone may be a read error of a much larger clone one base away. This chain uses TRBV4-2 with TRBJ2-7; TRBD1 or TRBD2 may be the D gene (5 bases each). Germline CDR1 and CDR2: LGHNA and YNFKEQ. The CDR3 spans 12 residues. The CDR3 DNA reads as TGTGCCAGCAGCTCCCGAGGGGACGAGCGGTACTTC. This encodes CASSSRGDERYF.

V gene TRBV24-1 combines with J gene TRBJ1-5; 9 bases are shared with TRBD1. The germline V gene encodes CDR1 KGHDR and CDR2 SFDVKD. This CDR3 contains 14 residues. Trimming cost V 7 bases and J 6 bases; bases outside gene matches: 6. The CDR3 nucleotides are TGTGCCACCAGGGTACAGGGGGCCGGTCAGCCCCAGCATTTT. Protein product: CATRVQGAGQPQHF.

This clonotype was seen ten or more times. This chain uses TRBV29-1 with TRBJ2-3; D is possibly TRBD1 or TRBD2 (5 bases each). Germline CDR1 and CDR2: SQVTM and ANQGSEA. V lost 6 bases and J 6 bases, leaving 13 bases between the germline ends. CDR3 length: 12 residues. The CDR3 loop reads CSVPGPGDTQYF. The CDR3 coding sequence is TGCAGCGTGCCGGGACCCGGGGATACGCAGTATTTT.